These T cell receptor beta chains were read from a single sample in a study of CD8 T cells in ankylosing spondylitis. TCRdb processed the 5' RACE reads anew with MiXCR; each CDR3 protein has one entry. Altogether around 490,000 distinct CDR3 sequences are present, about 5.2% being singletons, with the ten largest covering roughly 3.5%. The source material was blood, either unsorted or a sorted T cell fraction (not recorded which). The receptors were gathered from a male donor with ankylosing spondylitis. Each CDR3 is given with its conserved first and last residue. A D gene is named only where the DNA matches it firmly. Only some rows state a clone size, as once, few, many or a class for expanded clones.

TRBV4-3,TRBJ1-1,many,TRBD1,TGCGCCAGCAGCCAAGATATCGGGGGACCAGGGGGTAGGGCTTTCTTT,CASSQDIGGPGGRAFF
TRBV7-9,TRBJ2-7,many,TRBD2,TGTGCCAGCAGCCCAGCGACTAGCGGGGACACCTACGAGCAGTACTTC,CASSPATSGDTYEQYF
TRBV4-2,TRBJ1-2,many,TRBD1,TGTGCCAGCAGCCCGAACCCCACAGGGGGCGCCCATTATGGCTACACCTTC,CASSPNPTGGAHYGYTF
TRBV12-3/TRBV12-4,TRBJ1-1,many,NA,TGTGCCAGCAGTTTAGCTTCGGCGGTGAACACTGAAGCTTTCTTT,CASSLASAVNTEAFF
TRBV5-1,TRBJ1-3,many,TRBD1,TGCGCCAGCAGCTCGGGGACAGCCAACTCTGGAAACACCATATATTTT,CASSSGTANSGNTIYF
TRBV12-3/TRBV12-4,TRBJ2-3,many,TRBD2,TGTGCCAGCAATGAACTAGCGGGAGCAGATACGCAGTATTTT,CASNELAGADTQYF
TRBV15,TRBJ2-3,many,TRBD2,TGTGCCACCAGCCCCCGCGGGGGGCGTGAAGATACGCAGTATTTT,CATSPRGGREDTQYF
TRBV6-5,TRBJ1-2,many,NA,TGTGCCAGCAGTTACTCGAACTTCTTGTTTGGCTACACCTTC,CASSYSNFLFGYTF
TRBV29-1,TRBJ2-1,many,TRBD2,TGCAGCGTTGCGGGAAGGCTAGCGGGACTCGAGCAGTTCTTC,CSVAGRLAGLEQFF
TRBV30,TRBJ2-3,NA,TRBD1,TGTGCCTGGAGGAGGCCGCGACAGGGGGCGTCAGATACGCAGTATTTT,CAWRRPRQGASDTQYF
TRBV12-3/TRBV12-4,TRBJ2-7,many,NA,TGTGCCAGCAACCTGGGGGGGCCCCGAGGCGAGCAGTACTTC,CASNLGGPRGEQYF
TRBV20-1,TRBJ2-5,many,NA,TGCAGTGCTAGAGATACGGCGGTGTACCAAGAGACCCAGTACTTC,CSARDTAVYQETQYF
TRBV6-2/TRBV6-3,TRBJ2-7,many,NA,TGTGCCAGCAGTTACGGGGCCGACTCCTACGAGCAGTACTTC,CASSYGADSYEQYF
TRBV7-9,TRBJ2-1,many,NA,TGTGCCAGCAGCTTAGCGGGGAGTGGAAATGAGCAGTTCTTC,CASSLAGSGNEQFF
TRBV6-2/TRBV6-3,TRBJ1-1,few,NA,TGTGCCAGCAGTACTCACTACACAGGGCGGATCTTT,CASSTHYTGRIF
TRBV5-6,TRBJ2-3,many,NA,TGTGCCAGCAGCTTGGGGGATTCCCACACAGATACGCAGTATTTT,CASSLGDSHTDTQYF
TRBV7-9,TRBJ2-1,few,NA,TGTGCCAGCAGCGATCCGCGGTCCAGCGACACTTACAATGAGCAGTTCTTC,CASSDPRSSDTYNEQFF
TRBV10-3,TRBJ2-7,NA,TRBD2,TGTGCCATCAGTCCCGCTAGCGGGGCCTCCTACGAGCAGTACTTC,CAISPASGASYEQYF
TRBV5-1,TRBJ1-6,many,TRBD1,TGCGCCAGCAGCTTATCCGGGACAGATAATTCACCCCTCCACTTT,CASSLSGTDNSPLHF
TRBV25-1,TRBJ2-5,many,NA,TGTGCCAGCACTGGCTTGGAGACCCAGTACTTC,CASTGLETQYF
TRBV20-1,TRBJ1-2,many,TRBD1,TGCAGTGCTTCCAGGGGGGGCGCAAACTATGGCTACACCTTC,CSASRGGANYGYTF
TRBV20-1,TRBJ2-1,many,TRBD1,TGCAGTGCTAGGACAGGGGCATTATTCGGGAATGAGCAGTTCTTC,CSARTGALFGNEQFF
TRBV28,TRBJ2-7,many,TRBD1,TGTGCCAGCAGTTCCCCTGTCCTGAGACAGGGACCCTCCTACGAGCAGTACTTC,CASSSPVLRQGPSYEQYF